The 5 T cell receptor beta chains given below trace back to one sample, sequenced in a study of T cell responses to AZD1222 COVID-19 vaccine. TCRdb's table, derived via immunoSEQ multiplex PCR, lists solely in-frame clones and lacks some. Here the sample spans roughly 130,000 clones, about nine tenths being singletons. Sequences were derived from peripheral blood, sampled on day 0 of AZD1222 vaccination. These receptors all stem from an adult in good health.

CDR3 region: CASSYSRSQPQHF. DNA for the CDR3: TGTGCCAGCAGTTACTCGAGGAGTCAGCCCCAGCATTTT. V is TRBV6-2 or TRBV6-3 and J is TRBJ1-5; no clear D. Germline values: CDR1 MNHEY, CDR2 SVGEGT. The CDR3 has 13 residues. Trimming left V 0 bases short and J 6 bases short, with 6 bases between.

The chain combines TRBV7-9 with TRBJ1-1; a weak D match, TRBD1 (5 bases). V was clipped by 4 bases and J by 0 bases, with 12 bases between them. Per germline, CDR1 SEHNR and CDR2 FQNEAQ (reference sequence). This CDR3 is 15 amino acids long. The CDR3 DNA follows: TGTGCCAGCAGCTCCAGGGTGTCGATGAACACTGAAGCTTTCTTT. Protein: CASSSRVSMNTEAFF.

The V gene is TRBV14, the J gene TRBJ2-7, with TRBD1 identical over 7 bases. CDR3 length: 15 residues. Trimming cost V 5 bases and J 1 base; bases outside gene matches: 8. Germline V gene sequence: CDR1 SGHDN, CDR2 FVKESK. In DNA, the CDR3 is TGTGCCAGCAGCTTCCGACAGGGAGCATCCTACGAGCAGTACTTC. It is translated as CASSFRQGASYEQYF.

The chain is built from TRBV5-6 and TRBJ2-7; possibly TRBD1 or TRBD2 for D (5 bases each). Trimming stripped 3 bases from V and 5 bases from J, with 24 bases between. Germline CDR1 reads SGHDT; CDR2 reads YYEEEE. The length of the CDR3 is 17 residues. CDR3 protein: CASSSTQRQGPSHEQYF. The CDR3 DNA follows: TGTGCCAGCAGCTCCACCCAGCGGCAGGGACCGTCTCACGAGCAGTACTTC.

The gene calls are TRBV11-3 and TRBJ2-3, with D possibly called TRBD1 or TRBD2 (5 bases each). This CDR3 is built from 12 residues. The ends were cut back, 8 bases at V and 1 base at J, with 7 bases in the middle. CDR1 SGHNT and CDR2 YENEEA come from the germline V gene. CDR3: CASGGGTDTQYF. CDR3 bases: TGTGCCAGCGGGGGAGGCACAGATACGCAGTATTTT.